This passage covers 19 T cell receptor beta chains from one sample sequenced in a study of regulatory T cells in long-lasting Graves disease. Time point specified: persistent/refractory GD, antithyroid drugs over 5 years with positive TRAb. PBMC-extracted RNA yielded the TCR library. In building TCR beta libraries, iRepertoire HTBI primers were used together with Arm-PCR of CDR3 regions. Via MiXCR, TCRdb re-called the multiplex PCR reads, giving one row per CDR3 protein. The sample includes over 650,000 distinct CDR3 sequences, about 32% of them seen just once. The sequencing here drew on peripheral blood mononuclear cells (PBMCs), taken when the disease was refractory, from a patient treated with antithyroid drugs. These receptors were obtained from a female donor with Graves disease.

V gene TRBV12-3 or TRBV12-4 combines with J gene TRBJ1-4; perhaps TRBD1 as D (6 bases). This CDR3 is built from 13 residues. V was cut by 6 bases and J by 8 bases, with 13 bases left in between. The CDR3 nucleotides are TGTGCCAGCAGCCCCAGGGGAGCCGAAAAACTGTTTTTT. Protein: CASSPRGAEKLFF.

This clonotype was seen a handful of times. The rearrangement links TRBV6-1 to TRBJ1-1; 9 bases fit TRBD1. This CDR3 has 15 residues. Germline assignment: CDR1 MNHNS and CDR2 SASEGT. The ends lost 6 bases at V and 5 bases at J; junction bases unmatched: 10. CDR3 region: CASRDVGQGRTEAFF. The CDR3 DNA follows: TGTGCCAGCAGGGACGTGGGACAGGGACGAACTGAAGCTTTCTTT.

The V gene is TRBV7-2, the J gene TRBJ1-6; no reliable D call. From germline, CDR1 is SGHTA and CDR2 FQGNSA. V was clipped by 1 base and J by 11 bases, with 6 bases between them. The CDR3 loop spans 12 amino acids. The CDR3 sequence is CASSLEITPLHF. CDR3 sequence (DNA): TGTGCCAGCAGCTTAGAGATAACACCCCTCCACTTT.

This clonotype was counted between two and nine times. The genes are TRBV12-3 or TRBV12-4 and TRBJ2-7; D might be TRBD1 or TRBD2, each matching 5 bases. Deletions cut 3 bases from V and 9 bases from J, with 18 bases between. The CDR3 runs 14 residues. The DNA of the CDR3 is TGTGCCAGCAGTTTCGGGGACCAGCGTATGCGGCAGTACTTC. It codes for CASSFGDQRMRQYF.

This clonotype was seen at least ten times. The chain carries TRBV28 and TRBJ1-2; tentatively, D is TRBD1 (6 bases). The germline V and J ends were trimmed by 1 base and 4 bases, with 16 bases remaining between them. The V gene's germline CDR1 is MDHEN and CDR2 SYDVKM. This CDR3 comprises 16 residues. CDR3 in DNA: TGTGCCAGCAGTTTATCCCCCCCGACAGGTTCCTATGGCTACACCTTC. It is translated as CASSLSPPTGSYGYTF.

This clonotype was counted a few times. CDR3 protein: CASSPNRVRALHF. In DNA form, the CDR3 reads TGTGCCAGCAGTCCCAACCGGGTTAGAGCCCTCCACTTT. This chain links TRBV27 with TRBJ1-6; D gene uncertain. The CDR3 runs 13 residues. Germline CDR1 is MNHEY and CDR2 is SMNVEV (reference sequence). The V and J ends lost 5 bases and 14 bases respectively, with 16 bases between them.

This clonotype was seen many times. The genes are TRBV28 and TRBJ1-2; D is possibly TRBD1 (5 bases). V lost 7 bases to trimming and J lost 7 bases, with 13 bases between them. Germline CDR1 reads MDHEN; CDR2 reads SYDVKM. This CDR3 has 12 amino acids. The CDR3 bases are TGTGCCAGCACCCTAGGGGAAGCTGGCTACACCTTC. It is translated as CASTLGEAGYTF.

This clonotype was recorded a few times. The V call is TRBV30, the J call TRBJ2-4; unclear D gene. The J call could be wrong; TRBJ1-2 is a better fit for the DNA end. Germline V CDR1 and CDR2: GTSNPN, SVGIG (reference sequence). This CDR3 has 12 amino acids. The CDR3 loop is CAWSMGVGGYTF. DNA for the CDR3: TGTGCCTGGAGTATGGGAGTCGGCGGCTACACCTTC.

This clonotype was observed a single time. The chain employs TRBV14 and TRBJ1-2; D remains unclear. This CDR3 spans 17 amino acids. The ends were cut back, 0 bases at V and 0 bases at J, with 14 bases in the middle. Germline lookup yields CDR1 SGHDN and CDR2 FVKESK. CDR3 region: CASSQDRDMGTNYGYTF. In DNA, the CDR3 is TGTGCCAGCAGCCAAGATAGGGATATGGGTACTAACTATGGCTACACCTTC.

The rearrangement links TRBV15 to TRBJ2-4; the D gene is possibly TRBD2 (5 bases). V was shortened by 2 bases and J by 1 base, with 9 bases between the two germline ends. CDR1 LNHNV and CDR2 YYDKDF come from the germline V gene (reference sequence). CDR3 length: 15 amino acids. In DNA, the CDR3 is TGTGCCACCAGCAGACTGAGGGAGGCCAAAAACATTCAGTACTTC. It encodes CATSRLREAKNIQYF. Full variable domain (missing parts from reference TRBV15 and TRBJ2-4): DAMVIQNPRYQVTQFGKPVTLSCSQTLNHNVMYWYQQKSSQAPKLLFHYYDKDFNNEADTPDNFQSRRPNTSFCFLDIRSPGLGDTAMYLCATSRLREAKNIQYFGAGTRLSVL.

The chain joins TRBV11-2 to TRBJ2-2; 7 positions agree with TRBD1. The CDR3 is made up of 18 amino acids. Germline V lookup: CDR1 SGHAT, CDR2 FQNNGV. The ends lost 1 base at V and 4 bases at J; junction bases unmatched: 12. CDR3 in amino acids: CASSLAFPGQAVTGELFF. CDR3 coding DNA: TGTGCCAGCAGCTTAGCGTTCCCCGGACAGGCCGTCACCGGGGAGCTGTTTTTT.

DNA of the CDR3: TGTGCCAGCAGTCAACGGTCGGGACAGCACTACGAGCAGTACTTC. It codes for CASSQRSGQHYEQYF. The chain links TRBV2 to TRBJ2-7; 7 bases fit TRBD1. The V and J ends lost 5 bases and 3 bases, in that order; junction bases with no gene match: 10. Germline V lookup: CDR1 SNHLY, CDR2 FYNNEI. The CDR3 sequence is 15 residues long.

This clonotype was detected a few times. The rearrangement links TRBV14 to TRBJ1-5; D gene ambiguous. Deletions cut 4 bases from V and 4 bases from J, with 8 bases between. Germline lookup yields CDR1 SGHDN and CDR2 FVKESK. The CDR3 extends over 13 amino acids. DNA of the CDR3: TGTGCCAGCAGCCGCACACATAATCAGCCCCAGCATTTT. As protein: CASSRTHNQPQHF.

The chain is built from TRBV5-6 and TRBJ2-2, with D perhaps assigned TRBD1 or TRBD2 (6 bases each). The CDR3 is made up of 14 amino acids. V lost 0 bases and J lost 6, with 9 bases in between. CDR1 and CDR2 (germline): SGHDT, YYEEEE. CDR3 DNA: TGTGCCAGCAGCTTGGTGGGGGGCTCCGGGGAGCTGTTTTTT. It codes for CASSLVGGSGELFF.

This clonotype was seen many times. V gene TRBV6-1 combines with J gene TRBJ1-2; D not resolved. Germline V gene data show CDR1 as MNHNS and CDR2 as SASEGT. V lost 5 bases and J lost 5, with 6 bases in between. The CDR3 loop spans 11 amino acids. CDR3 amino acids: CASSQTYGYTF. In nucleotides, the CDR3 is TGTGCCAGCAGTCAAACGTATGGCTACACCTTC.

V and J are TRBV19 and TRBJ1-1; D not certain. The CDR3 consists of 18 residues. V shed 2 bases and J shed 0 bases, with 19 bases lying between them. CDR1 LNHDA and CDR2 SQIVND come from the germline V gene (reference sequence). The CDR3 DNA follows: TGTGCCAGTAGTATATACCCGGACGGATTTCGCATGAACACTGAAGCTTTCTTT. Protein product: CASSIYPDGFRMNTEAFF.

V and J are TRBV19 and TRBJ1-1; D uncertain. Germline loops: CDR1 LNHDA, CDR2 SQIVND (reference sequence). The CDR3 loop spans 16 amino acids. V dropped 10 bases and J dropped 5 bases, with 26 bases sitting between them. The CDR3 sequence is CATRRVGGQRGTEAFF. In nucleotides, the CDR3 is TGTGCCACTAGAAGGGTCGGAGGTCAGAGAGGGACTGAAGCTTTCTTT.

Points on this clonotype: An end of the junction differs from the germline gene, which may be a read error. The chain recombines TRBV12-3 or TRBV12-4 with TRBJ1-5; no clear D gene. This CDR3 spans 17 amino acids. The CDR3 sequence: CAGSFSLSGVKDQPQHF. Here the CDR3 DNA reads TGTGCCGGCAGTTTTTCTCTGAGTGGGGTGAAGGATCAGCCCCAGCATTTT.

This clonotype was picked up many times. The genes are TRBV12-3 or TRBV12-4 and TRBJ1-5, with TRBD1 matching 7 bases. Trimming took 5 bases from V and 5 from J; bases not matched to a gene: 6. The CDR3 totals 14 residues. In nucleotides, the CDR3 is TGTGCCAGCAGTAAAGGCAGGGGGGATCAGCCCCAGCATTTT. Translating gives CASSKGRGDQPQHF.